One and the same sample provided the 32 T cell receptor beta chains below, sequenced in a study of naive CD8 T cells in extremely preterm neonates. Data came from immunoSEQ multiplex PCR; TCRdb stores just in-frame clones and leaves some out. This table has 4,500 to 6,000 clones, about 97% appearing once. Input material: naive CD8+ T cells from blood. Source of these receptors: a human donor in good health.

The CDR3 loop is CASRRGREQETQYF. CDR3 in DNA: TGTGCCAGCCGGCGCGGGCGGGAACAAGAGACCCAGTACTTC. The rearrangement links TRBV28 to TRBJ2-5; possible D gene TRBD2, 6 bases. Looked up from germline, CDR1 is MDHEN and CDR2 is SYDVKM. V shed 8 bases and J shed 2 bases, with 15 bases lying between them. CDR3 length: 14 amino acids. Based on the CDR3 plus reference TRBV28 and TRBJ2-5, the full variable domain is DVKVTQSSRYLVKRTGEKVFLECVQDMDHENMFWYRQDPGLGLRLIYFSYDVKMKEKGDIPEGYSVSREKKERFSLILESASTNQTSMYLCASRRGREQETQYFGPGTRLLVL.

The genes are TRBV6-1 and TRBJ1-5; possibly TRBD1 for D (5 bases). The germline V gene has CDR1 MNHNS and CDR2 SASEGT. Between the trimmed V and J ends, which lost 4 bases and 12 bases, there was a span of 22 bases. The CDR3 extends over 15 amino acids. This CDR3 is CASSVRSGTPKLQHF. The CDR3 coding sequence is TGTGCCAGCAGTGTTAGGAGCGGGACCCCTAAACTCCAGCATTTT.

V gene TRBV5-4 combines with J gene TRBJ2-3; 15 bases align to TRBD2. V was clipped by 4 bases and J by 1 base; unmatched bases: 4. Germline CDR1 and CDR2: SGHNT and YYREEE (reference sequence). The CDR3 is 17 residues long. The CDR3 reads CASSGGLAGGGTDTQYF. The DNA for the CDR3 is TGTGCCAGCAGCGGAGGACTAGCGGGGGGGGGCACAGATACGCAGTATTTT. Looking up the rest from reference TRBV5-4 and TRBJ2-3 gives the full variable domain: ETGVTQSPTHLIKTRGQQVTLRCSSQSGHNTVSWYQQALGQGPQFIFQYYREEENGRGNFPPRFSGLQFPNYSSELNVNALELDDSALYLCASSGGLAGGGTDTQYFGPGTRLTVL.

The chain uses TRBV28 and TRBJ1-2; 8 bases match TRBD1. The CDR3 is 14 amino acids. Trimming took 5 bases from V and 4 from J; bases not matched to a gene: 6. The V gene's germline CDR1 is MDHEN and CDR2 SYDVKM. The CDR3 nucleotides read TGTGCCAGCAGTCTACAGGGGGAACTCTATGGCTACACCTTC. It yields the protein CASSLQGELYGYTF.

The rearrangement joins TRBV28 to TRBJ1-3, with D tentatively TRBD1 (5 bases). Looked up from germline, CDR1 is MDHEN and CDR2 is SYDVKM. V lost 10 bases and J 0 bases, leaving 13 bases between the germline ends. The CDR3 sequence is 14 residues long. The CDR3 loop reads CATRRTSSGNTIYF. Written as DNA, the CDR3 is TGTGCCACCCGTCGGACAAGCTCTGGAAACACCATATATTTT.

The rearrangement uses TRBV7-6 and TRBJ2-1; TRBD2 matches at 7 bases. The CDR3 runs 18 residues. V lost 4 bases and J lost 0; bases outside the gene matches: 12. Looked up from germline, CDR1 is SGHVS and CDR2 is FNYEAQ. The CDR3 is CASSSPLGWEGSYNEQFF. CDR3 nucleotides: TGTGCCAGCAGCTCTCCCCTGGGATGGGAGGGCTCCTACAATGAGCAGTTCTTC.

In nucleotides, the CDR3 is TGTGCCAGCAGCTCAAACCGGAGGAATGAAAAACTGTTTTTT. Translated, it gives CASSSNRRNEKLFF. V usage is TRBV7-9 and J usage is TRBJ1-4; D remains ambiguous. Germline V gene lookup returns CDR1 SEHNR and CDR2 FQNEAQ (reference sequence). V gave up 4 bases and J gave up 5 bases, with 11 bases separating them. The CDR3 spans 14 residues.

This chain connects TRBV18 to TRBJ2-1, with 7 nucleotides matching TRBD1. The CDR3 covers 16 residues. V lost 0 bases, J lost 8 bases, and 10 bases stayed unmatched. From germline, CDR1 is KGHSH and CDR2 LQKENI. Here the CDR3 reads CASSPPEGGSRDEQFF. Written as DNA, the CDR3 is TGTGCCAGCTCACCACCGGAAGGGGGCAGCCGGGATGAGCAGTTCTTC.

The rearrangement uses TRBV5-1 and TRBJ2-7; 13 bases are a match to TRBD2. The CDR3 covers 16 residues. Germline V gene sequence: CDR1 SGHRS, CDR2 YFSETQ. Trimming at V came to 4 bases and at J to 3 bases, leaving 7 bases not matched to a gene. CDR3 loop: CASSVGTSGNVYEQYF. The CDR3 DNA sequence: TGCGCCAGCAGCGTTGGGACTAGCGGGAATGTCTACGAGCAGTACTTC.

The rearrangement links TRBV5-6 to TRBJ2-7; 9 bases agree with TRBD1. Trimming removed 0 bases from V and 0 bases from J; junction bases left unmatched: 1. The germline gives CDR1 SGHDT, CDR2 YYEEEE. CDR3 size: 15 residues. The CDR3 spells CASSLGTGASYEQYV. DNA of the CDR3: TGTGCCAGCAGCTTGGGGACAGGGGCCTCCTACGAGCAGTACGTC.

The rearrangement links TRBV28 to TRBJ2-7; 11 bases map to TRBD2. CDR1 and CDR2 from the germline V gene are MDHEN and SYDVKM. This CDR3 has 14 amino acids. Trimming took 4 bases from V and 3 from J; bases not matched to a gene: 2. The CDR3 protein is CASSSGLADYEQYV. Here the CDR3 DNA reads TGTGCCAGCAGTTCGGGACTAGCGGACTACGAGCAGTACGTC.

Here the CDR3 reads CASSASGGIYEQYV. The CDR3 DNA sequence: TGTGCCAGCAGTGCTAGCGGGGGGATCTACGAGCAGTACGTC. The rearrangement joins TRBV2 to TRBJ2-7; 11 bases map to TRBD2. J was trimmed by 3 bases and V by 4 bases; bases with no gene match: 2. This CDR3 has 14 residues. Germline V CDR1 and CDR2: SNHLY, FYNNEI.

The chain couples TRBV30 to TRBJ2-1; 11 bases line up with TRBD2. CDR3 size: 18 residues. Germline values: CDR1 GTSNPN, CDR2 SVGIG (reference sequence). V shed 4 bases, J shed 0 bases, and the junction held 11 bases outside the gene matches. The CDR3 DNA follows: TGTGCCTGGATGGGGGGGCTAGCGGGAGGCCGCTCCTACAATGAGCAGTTCTTC. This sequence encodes CAWMGGLAGGRSYNEQFF. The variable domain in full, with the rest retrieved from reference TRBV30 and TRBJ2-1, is SQTIHQWPATLVQPVGSPLSLECTVEGTSNPNLYWYRQAAGRGLQLLFYSVGIGQISSEVPQNLSASRPQDRQFILSSKKLLLSDSGFYLCAWMGGLAGGRSYNEQFFGPGTRLTVL.

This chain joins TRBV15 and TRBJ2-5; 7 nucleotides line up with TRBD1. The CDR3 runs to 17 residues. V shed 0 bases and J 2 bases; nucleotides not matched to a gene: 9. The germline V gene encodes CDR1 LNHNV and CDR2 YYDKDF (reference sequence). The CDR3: CATSRELPGQIQETQYF. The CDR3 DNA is TGTGCCACCAGCAGAGAACTTCCGGGACAGATACAAGAGACCCAGTACTTC.

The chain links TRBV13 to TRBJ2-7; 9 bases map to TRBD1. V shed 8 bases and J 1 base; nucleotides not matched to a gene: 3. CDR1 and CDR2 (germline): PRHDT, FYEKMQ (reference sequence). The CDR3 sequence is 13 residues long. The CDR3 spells CASSGTGSYEQYF. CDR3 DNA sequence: TGTGCCAGCTCCGGGACAGGGTCCTACGAGCAGTACTTC.

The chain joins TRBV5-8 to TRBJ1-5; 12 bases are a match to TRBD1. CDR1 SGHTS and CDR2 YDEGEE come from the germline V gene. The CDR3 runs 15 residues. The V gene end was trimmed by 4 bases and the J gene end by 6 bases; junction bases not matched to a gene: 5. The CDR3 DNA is TGTGCCAGCAGCCTAGGGACAGGGGGCAGTCAGCCCCAGCATTTT. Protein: CASSLGTGGSQPQHF.

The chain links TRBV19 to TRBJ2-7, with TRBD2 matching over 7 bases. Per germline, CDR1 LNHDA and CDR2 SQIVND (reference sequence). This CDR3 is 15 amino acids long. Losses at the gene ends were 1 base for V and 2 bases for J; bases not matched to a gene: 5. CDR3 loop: CASSIGGGETYEQYF. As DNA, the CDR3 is TGTGCCAGTAGTATAGGGGGGGGAGAGACCTACGAGCAGTACTTC.

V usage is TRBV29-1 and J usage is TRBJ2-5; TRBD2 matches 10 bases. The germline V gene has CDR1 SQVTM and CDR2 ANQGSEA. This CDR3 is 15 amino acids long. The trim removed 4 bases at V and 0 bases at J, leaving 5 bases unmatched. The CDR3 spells CSVVLAGADQETQYF. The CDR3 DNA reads TGCAGCGTTGTGCTAGCGGGGGCTGACCAAGAGACCCAGTACTTC.

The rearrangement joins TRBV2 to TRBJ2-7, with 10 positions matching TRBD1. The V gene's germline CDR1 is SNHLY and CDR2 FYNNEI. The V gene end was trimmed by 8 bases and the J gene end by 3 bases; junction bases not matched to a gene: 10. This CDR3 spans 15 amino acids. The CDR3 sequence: CASAPGQGTYYEQYV. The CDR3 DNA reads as TGTGCCAGCGCACCGGGACAGGGGACCTACTACGAGCAGTACGTC.

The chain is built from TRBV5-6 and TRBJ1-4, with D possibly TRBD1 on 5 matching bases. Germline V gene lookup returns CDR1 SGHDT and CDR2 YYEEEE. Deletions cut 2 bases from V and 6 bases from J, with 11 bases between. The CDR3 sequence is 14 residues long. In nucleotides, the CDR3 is TGTGCCAGCAGCTTCGGCAGGGCGGATGAAAAACTGTTTTTT. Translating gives CASSFGRADEKLFF.

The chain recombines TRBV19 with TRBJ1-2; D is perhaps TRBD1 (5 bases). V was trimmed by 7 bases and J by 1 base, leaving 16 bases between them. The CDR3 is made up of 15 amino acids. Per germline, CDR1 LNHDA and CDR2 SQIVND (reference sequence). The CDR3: CASMGREEYNYGYTF. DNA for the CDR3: TGTGCCAGTATGGGCAGGGAAGAGTATAACTATGGCTACACCTTC.

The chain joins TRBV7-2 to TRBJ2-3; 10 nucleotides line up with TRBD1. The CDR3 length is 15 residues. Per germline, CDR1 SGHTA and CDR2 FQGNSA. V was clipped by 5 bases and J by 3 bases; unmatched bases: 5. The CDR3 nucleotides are TGTGCCAGCAGCCACGACAGGGGGCGAACAGATACGCAGTATTTT. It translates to CASSHDRGRTDTQYF.

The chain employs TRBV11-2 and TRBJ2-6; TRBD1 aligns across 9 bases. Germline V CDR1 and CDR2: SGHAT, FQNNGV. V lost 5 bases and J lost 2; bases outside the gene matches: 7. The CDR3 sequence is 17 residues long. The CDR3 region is CASSLQGAFAGANVLTF. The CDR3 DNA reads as TGTGCCAGCAGCCTACAGGGGGCCTTCGCTGGGGCCAACGTCCTGACTTTC.

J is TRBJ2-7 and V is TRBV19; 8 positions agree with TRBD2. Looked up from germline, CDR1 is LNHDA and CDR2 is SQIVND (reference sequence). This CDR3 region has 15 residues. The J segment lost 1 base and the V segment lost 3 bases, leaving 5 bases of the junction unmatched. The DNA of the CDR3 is TGTGCCAGTAGTATCCGAGCGGGAGAGTCCTACGAGCAGTACTTC. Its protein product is CASSIRAGESYEQYF. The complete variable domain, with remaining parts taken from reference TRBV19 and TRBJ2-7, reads DGGITQSPKYLFRKEGQNVTLSCEQNLNHDAMYWYRQDPGQGLRLIYYSQIVNDFQKGDIAEGYSVSREKKESFPLTVTSAQKNPTAFYLCASSIRAGESYEQYFGPGTRLTVT.

The CDR3 bases are TGTGCCAGCAGTGAATCCGGACAGGGGGGCACCGGGGAGCTGTTTTTT. Translation gives CASSESGQGGTGELFF. The V gene is TRBV2, the J gene TRBJ2-2; TRBD1 agrees at 10 bases. Germline values: CDR1 SNHLY, CDR2 FYNNEI. Trimming took 2 bases from V and 4 from J; bases not matched to a gene: 4. This CDR3 has 16 amino acids.

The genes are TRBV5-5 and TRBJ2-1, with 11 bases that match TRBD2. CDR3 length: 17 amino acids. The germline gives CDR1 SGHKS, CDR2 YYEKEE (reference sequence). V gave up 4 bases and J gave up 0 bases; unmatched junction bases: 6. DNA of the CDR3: TGTGCCAGCAGCCCCCTACTAGCGGGGGTCTCCTACAATGAGCAGTTCTTC. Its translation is CASSPLLAGVSYNEQFF.

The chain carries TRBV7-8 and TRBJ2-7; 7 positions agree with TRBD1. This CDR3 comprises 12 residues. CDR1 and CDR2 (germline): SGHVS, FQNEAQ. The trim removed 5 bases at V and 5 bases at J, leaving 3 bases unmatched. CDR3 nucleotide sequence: TGTGCCAGCAGCCTCGACAGGGACGAGCAGTACTTC. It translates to CASSLDRDEQYF. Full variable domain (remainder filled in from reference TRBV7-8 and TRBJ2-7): GAGVSQSPRYKVAKRGQDVALRCDPISGHVSLFWYQQALGQGPEFLTYFQNEAQLDKSGLPSDRFFAERPEGSVSTLKIQRTQQEDSAVYLCASSLDRDEQYFGPGTRLTVT.

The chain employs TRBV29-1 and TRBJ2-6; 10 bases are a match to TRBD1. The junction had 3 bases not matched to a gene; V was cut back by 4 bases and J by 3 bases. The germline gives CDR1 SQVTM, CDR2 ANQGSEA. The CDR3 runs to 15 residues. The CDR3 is CSVATGGYGANVLTF. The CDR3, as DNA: TGCAGCGTTGCGACAGGGGGCTATGGGGCCAACGTCCTGACTTTC.

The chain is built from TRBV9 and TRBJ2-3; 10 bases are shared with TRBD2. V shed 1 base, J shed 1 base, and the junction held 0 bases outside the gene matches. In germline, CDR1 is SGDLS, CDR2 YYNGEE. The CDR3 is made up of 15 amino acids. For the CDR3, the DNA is TGTGCCAGCAGCGTAAGCGGGGGGGGCACAGATACGCAGTATTTT. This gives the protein CASSVSGGGTDTQYF.

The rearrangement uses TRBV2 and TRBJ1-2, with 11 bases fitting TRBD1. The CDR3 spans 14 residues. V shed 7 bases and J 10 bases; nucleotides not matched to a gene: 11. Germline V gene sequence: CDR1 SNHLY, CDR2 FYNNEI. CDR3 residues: CASTPGQGDGNYTF. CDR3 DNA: TGTGCCAGCACCCCGGGACAGGGGGACGGAAACTACACCTTC.

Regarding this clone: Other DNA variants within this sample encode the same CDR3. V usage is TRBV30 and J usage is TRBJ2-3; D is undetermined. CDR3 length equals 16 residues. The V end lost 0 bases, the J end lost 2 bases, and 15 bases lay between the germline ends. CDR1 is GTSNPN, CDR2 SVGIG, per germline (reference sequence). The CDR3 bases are TGTGCCTGGAGTGTAGACTCTGTAGCATCCACAGATACGCAGTATTTT. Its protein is CAWSVDSVASTDTQYF.

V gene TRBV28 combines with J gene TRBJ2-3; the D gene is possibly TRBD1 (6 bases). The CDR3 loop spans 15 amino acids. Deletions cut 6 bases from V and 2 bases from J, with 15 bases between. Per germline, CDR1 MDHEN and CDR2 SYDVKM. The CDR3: CASSPGQEITDTQYF. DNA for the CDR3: TGTGCCAGCAGCCCGGGACAAGAGATCACAGATACGCAGTATTTT.